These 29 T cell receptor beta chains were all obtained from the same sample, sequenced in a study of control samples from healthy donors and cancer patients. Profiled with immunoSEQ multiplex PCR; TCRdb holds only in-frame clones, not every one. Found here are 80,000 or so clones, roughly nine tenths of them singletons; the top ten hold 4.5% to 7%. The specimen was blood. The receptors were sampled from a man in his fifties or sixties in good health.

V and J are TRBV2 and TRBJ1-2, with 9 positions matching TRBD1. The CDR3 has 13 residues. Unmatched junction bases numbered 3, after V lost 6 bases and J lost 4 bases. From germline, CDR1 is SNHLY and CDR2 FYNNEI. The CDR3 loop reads CASSRDRAYGYTF. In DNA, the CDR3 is TGTGCCAGCAGCAGGGACAGGGCCTATGGCTACACCTTC.

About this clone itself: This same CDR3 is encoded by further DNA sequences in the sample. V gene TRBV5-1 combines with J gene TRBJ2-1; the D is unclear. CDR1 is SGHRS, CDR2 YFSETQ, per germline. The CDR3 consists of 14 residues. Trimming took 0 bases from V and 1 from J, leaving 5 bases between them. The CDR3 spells CASSLGQSYNEQFF. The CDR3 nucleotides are TGCGCCAGCAGCTTGGGGCAATCCTACAATGAGCAGTTCTTC.

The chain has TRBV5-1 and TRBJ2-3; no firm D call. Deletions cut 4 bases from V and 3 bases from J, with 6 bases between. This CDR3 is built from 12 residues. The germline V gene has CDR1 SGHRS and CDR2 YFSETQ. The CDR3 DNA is TGCGCCAGCAGCCTATTAACAGATACGCAGTATTTT. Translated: CASSLLTDTQYF. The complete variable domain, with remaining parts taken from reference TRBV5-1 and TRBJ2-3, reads KAGVTQTPRYLIKTRGQQVTLSCSPISGHRSVSWYQQTPGQGLQFLFEYFSETQRNKGNFPGRFSGRQFSNSRSEMNVSTLELGDSALYLCASSLLTDTQYFGPGTRLTVL.

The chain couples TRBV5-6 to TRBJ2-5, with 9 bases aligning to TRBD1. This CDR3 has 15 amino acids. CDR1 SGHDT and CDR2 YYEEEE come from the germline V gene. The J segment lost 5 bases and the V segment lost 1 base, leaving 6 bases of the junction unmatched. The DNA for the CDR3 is TGTGCCAGCAGCTTGATCACGACAGGGGGTGAGACCCAGTACTTC. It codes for CASSLITTGGETQYF.

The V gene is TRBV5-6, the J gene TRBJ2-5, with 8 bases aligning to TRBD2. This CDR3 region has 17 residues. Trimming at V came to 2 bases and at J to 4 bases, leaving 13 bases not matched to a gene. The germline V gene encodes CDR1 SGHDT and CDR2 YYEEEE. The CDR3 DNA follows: TGTGCCAGCAGCTTATATAGCGGGGTTATGTCGGGAGAGACCCAGTACTTC. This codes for CASSLYSGVMSGETQYF.

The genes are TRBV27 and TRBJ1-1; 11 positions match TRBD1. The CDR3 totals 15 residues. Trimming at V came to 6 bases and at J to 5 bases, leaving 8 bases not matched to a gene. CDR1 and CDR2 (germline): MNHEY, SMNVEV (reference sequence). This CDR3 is CASSPRDRGRTEAFF. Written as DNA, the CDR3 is TGTGCCAGCAGCCCCAGGGACAGGGGGAGGACTGAAGCTTTCTTT.

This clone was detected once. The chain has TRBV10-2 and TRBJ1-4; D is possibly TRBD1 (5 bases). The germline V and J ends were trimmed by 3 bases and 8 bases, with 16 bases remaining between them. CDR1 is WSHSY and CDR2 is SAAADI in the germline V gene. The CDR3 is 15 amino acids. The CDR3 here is CASSDGAAWEEKLFF. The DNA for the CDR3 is TGCGCCAGCAGTGATGGGGCCGCTTGGGAAGAAAAACTGTTTTTT.

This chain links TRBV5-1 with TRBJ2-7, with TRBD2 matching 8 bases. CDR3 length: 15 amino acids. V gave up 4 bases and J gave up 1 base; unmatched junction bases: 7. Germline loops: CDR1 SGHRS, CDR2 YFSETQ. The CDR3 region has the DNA TGCGCCAGCAGCGTGGGACTAGGGATTTCCTACGAGCAGTACTTC. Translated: CASSVGLGISYEQYF.

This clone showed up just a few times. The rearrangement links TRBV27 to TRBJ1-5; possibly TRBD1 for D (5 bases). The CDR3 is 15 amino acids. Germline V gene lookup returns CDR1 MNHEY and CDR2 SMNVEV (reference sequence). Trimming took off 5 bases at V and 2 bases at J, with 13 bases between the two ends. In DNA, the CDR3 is TGTGCCAGCAGTAGGGGCGCAGTGGGCAATCAGCCCCAGCATTTT. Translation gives CASSRGAVGNQPQHF.

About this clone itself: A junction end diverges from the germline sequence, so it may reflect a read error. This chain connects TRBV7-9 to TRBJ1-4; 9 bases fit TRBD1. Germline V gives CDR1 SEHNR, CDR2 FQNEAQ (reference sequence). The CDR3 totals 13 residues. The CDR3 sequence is CASRDRVGEKLFF. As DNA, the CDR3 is TGTGCAAGCAGGGACAGGGTCGGTGAAAAACTGTTTTTT. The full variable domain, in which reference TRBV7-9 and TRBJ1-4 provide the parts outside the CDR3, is DTGVSQNPRHKITKRGQNVTFRCDPISEHNRLYWYRQTLGQGPEFLTYFQNEAQLEKSRLLSDRFSAERPKGSFSTLEIQRTEQGDSAMYLCASRDRVGEKLFFGSGTQLSVL.

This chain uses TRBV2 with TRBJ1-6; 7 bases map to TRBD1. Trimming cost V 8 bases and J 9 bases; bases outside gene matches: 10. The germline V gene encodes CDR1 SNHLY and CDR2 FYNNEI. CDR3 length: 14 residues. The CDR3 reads CASGGQSTVSPLHF. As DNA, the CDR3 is TGTGCCAGCGGGGGACAGAGCACCGTTTCACCCCTCCACTTT.

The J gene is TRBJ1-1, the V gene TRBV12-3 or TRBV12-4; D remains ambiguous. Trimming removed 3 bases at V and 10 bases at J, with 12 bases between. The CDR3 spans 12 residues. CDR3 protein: CASSFNGRTAFF. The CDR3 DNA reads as TGTGCCAGCAGTTTTAACGGCAGGACAGCTTTCTTT.

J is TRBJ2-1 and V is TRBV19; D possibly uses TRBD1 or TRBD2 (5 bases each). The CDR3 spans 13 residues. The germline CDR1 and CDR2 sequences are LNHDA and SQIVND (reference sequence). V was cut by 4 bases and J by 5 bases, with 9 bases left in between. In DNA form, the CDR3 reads TGTGCCAGTAGTACCGGGACCGACAATGAGCAGTTCTTC. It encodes CASSTGTDNEQFF.

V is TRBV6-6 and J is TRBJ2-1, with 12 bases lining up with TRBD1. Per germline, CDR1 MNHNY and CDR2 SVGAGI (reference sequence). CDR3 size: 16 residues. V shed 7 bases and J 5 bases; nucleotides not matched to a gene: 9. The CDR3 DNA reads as TGTGCCAGCACCCCCCGGGGACAGGGGGCGAACAATGAGCAGTTCTTC. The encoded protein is CASTPRGQGANNEQFF.

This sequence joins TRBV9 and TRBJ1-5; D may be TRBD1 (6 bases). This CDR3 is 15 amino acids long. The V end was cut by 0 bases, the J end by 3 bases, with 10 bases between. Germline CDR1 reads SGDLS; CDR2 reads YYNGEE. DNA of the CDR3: TGTGCCAGCAGCGTAGAGGGGGAGGTCAATCAGCCCCAGCATTTT. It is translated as CASSVEGEVNQPQHF.

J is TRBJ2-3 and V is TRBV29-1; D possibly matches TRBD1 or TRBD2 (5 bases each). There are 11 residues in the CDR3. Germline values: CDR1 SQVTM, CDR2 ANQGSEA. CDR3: CGTDGAYTQYF. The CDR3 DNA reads TGCGGGACCGACGGGGCCTATACGCAGTATTTT.

CDR3 sequence (DNA): TGTGCCAGCAGTTTGAGCAGGGTAGAGACCCAGTACTTC. Residues: CASSLSRVETQYF. V gene TRBV12-3 or TRBV12-4 combines with J gene TRBJ2-5, with a possible D match to TRBD1 (5 bases). CDR3 size: 13 residues. V was pared by 3 bases and J by 4 bases, with 9 bases between.

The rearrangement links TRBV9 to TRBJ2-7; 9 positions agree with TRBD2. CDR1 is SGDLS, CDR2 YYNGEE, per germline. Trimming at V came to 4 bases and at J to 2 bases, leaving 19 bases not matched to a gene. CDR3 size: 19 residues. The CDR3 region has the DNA TGTGCCAGCAGCTCCCCCAGGGGGAGCGGGGGGCAAGGGGCCTACGAGCAGTACTTC. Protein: CASSSPRGSGGQGAYEQYF.

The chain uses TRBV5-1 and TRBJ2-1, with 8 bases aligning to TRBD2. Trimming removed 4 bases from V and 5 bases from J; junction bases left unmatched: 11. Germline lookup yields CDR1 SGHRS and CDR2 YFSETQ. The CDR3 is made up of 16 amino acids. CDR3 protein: CASSGDLAGGDNEQFF. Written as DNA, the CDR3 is TGCGCCAGCAGCGGTGACCTGGCGGGGGGAGACAATGAGCAGTTCTTC.

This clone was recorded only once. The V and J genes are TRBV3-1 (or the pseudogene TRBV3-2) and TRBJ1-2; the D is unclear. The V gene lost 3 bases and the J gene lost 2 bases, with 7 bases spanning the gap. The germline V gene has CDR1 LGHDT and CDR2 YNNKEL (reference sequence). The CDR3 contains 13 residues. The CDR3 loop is CASSQNLNYGYTF. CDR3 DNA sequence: TGTGCCAGCAGCCAGAACCTAAACTATGGCTACACCTTC.

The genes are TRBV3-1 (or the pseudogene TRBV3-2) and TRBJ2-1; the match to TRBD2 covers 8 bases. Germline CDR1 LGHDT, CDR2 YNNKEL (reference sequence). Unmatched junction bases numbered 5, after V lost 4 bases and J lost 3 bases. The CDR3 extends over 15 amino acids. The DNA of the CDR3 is TGTGCCAGCAGCCTCCGCGGGGGGTTCTACAATGAGCAGTTCTTC. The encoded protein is CASSLRGGFYNEQFF.

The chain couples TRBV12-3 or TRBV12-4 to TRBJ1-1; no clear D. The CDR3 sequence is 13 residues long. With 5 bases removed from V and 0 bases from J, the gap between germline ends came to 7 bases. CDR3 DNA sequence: TGTGCCAGCAGTCGACTTATGAACACTGAAGCTTTCTTT. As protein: CASSRLMNTEAFF.

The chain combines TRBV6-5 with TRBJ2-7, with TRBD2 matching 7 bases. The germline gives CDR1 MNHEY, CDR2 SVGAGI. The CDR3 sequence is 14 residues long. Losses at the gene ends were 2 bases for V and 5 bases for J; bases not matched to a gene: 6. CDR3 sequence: CASSYRDYRDEQYF. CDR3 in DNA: TGTGCCAGCAGTTACCGGGACTACCGAGACGAGCAGTACTTC.

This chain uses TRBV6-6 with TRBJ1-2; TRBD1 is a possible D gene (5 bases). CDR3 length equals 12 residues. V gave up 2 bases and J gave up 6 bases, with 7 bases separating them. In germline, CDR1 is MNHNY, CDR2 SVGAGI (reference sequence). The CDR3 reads CASSYTGDGYTF. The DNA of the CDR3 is TGTGCCAGCAGTTACACGGGGGATGGCTACACCTTC.

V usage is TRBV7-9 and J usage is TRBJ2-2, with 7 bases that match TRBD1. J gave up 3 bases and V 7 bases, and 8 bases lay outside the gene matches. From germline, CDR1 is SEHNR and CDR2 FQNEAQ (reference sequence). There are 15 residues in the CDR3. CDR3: CASILGQVYTGELFF. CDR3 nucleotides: TGTGCCAGCATCCTTGGACAGGTCTACACCGGGGAGCTGTTTTTT.

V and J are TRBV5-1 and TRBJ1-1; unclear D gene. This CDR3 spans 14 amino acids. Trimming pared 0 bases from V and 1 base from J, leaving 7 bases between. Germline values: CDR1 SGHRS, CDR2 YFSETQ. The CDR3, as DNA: TGCGCCAGCAGCTTGGAGACGGGGAACACTGAAGCTTTCTTT. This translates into CASSLETGNTEAFF.

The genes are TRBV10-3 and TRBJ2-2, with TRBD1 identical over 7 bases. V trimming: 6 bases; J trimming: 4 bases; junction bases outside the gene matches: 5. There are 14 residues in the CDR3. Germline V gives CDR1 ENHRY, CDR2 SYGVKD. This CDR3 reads CAISPGQSTGELFF. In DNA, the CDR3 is TGTGCCATCAGCCCGGGACAGTCCACCGGGGAGCTGTTTTTT.

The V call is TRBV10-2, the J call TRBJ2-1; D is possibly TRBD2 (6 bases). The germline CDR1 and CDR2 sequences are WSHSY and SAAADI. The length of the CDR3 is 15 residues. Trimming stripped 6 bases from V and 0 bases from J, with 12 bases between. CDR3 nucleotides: TGCGCCAGCAGCTCCCTCGGGAGCTCCTACAATGAGCAGTTCTTC. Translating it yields CASSSLGSSYNEQFF.

The CDR3 region has the DNA TGTGCCAGCAGCTTAGGGGCTCAGGGGGGGGAGTGGTACAATGAGCAGTTCTTC. Its translation: CASSLGAQGGEWYNEQFF. The chain joins TRBV7-6 to TRBJ2-1, with D perhaps matching TRBD1 or TRBD2 (7 bases each). CDR1 and CDR2 from the germline V gene are SGHVS and FNYEAQ. V lost 1 base and J lost 4, with 20 bases in between. The CDR3 spans 18 residues.